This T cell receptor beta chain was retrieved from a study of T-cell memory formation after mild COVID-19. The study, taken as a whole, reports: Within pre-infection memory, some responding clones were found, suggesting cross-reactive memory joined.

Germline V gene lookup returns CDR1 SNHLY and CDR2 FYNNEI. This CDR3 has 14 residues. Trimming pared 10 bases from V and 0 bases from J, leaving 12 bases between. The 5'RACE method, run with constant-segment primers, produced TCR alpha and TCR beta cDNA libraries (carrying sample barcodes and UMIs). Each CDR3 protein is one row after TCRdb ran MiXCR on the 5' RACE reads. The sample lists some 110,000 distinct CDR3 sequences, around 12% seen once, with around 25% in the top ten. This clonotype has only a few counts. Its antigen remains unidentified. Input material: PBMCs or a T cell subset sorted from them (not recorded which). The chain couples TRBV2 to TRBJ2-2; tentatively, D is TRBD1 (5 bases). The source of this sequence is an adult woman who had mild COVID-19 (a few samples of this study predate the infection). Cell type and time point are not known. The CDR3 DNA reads TGTGCCACCCTAGGGGTCGCGAACACCGGGGAGCTGTTTTTT. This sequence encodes CATLGVANTGELFF.